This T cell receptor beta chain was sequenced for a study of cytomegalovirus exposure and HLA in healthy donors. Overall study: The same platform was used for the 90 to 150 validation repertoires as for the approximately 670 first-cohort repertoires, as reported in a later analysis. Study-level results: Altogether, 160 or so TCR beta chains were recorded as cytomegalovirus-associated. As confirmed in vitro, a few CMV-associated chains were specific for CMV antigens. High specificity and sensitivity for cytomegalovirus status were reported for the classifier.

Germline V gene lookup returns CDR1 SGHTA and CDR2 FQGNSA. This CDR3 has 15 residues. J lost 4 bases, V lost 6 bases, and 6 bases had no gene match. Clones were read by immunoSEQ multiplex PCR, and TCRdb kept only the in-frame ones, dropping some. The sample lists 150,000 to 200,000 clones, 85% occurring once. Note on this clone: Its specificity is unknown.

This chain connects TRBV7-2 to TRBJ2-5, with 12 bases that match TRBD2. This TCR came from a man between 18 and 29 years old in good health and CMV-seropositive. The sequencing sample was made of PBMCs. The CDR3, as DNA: TGTGCCAGCAGACCGGCTAGCGGGGGGGGAGAGACCCAGTACTTC. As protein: CASRPASGGGETQYF.